Presented here are 9 T cell receptor beta chains from one specimen sequenced in a study of T cell responses to AZD1222 COVID-19 vaccine. The repertoire was sequenced with immunoSEQ multiplex PCR; TCRdb's copy has only in-frame clones and lacks some. This sample has about 130,000 clones, with 93% found just once. The sequences come from peripheral blood, collected on day 0 of AZD1222 vaccination. Receptors were obtained from an adult in good health.

This clone was counted once. The V gene is TRBV11-2, the J gene TRBJ1-3; D remains unclear. The ends were cut back, 8 bases at V and 4 bases at J, with 12 bases in the middle. The CDR3 is 13 residues long. Germline V gene lookup returns CDR1 SGHAT and CDR2 FQNNGV. CDR3 region: CASRTWSGNTIYF. The CDR3 nucleotides are TGTGCCAGCCGAACATGGAGCGGAAACACCATATATTTT.

The V call is TRBV9, the J call TRBJ1-2; D remains unclear. Looked up from germline, CDR1 is SGDLS and CDR2 is YYNGEE. V was trimmed by 4 bases and J by 4 bases, leaving 11 bases between them. CDR3 length equals 13 residues. This chain's CDR3 is CASSRSPLYGYTF. CDR3 coding DNA: TGTGCCAGCAGCCGGTCACCCCTCTATGGCTACACCTTC.

This sequence joins TRBV3-1 (or the pseudogene TRBV3-2) and TRBJ1-3; D is unresolved. Trimming pared 1 base from V and 0 bases from J, leaving 10 bases between. Germline CDR1 is LGHDT and CDR2 is YNNKEL (reference sequence). This CDR3 contains 16 residues. The chain's CDR3 is CASSQGLPDSGNTIYF. In DNA form, the CDR3 reads TGTGCCAGCAGCCAAGGTTTGCCGGACTCTGGAAACACCATATATTTT.

The rearrangement uses TRBV5-8 and TRBJ1-2; D is perhaps TRBD1 (5 bases). Germline CDR1 reads SGHTS; CDR2 reads YDEGEE. The CDR3 has 12 residues. Trimming pared 4 bases from V and 10 bases from J, leaving 14 bases between. CDR3 nucleotides: TGTGCCAGCAGCGAGGACAACGTTGACTACACCTTC. Its translation: CASSEDNVDYTF.

The gene calls are TRBV15 and TRBJ1-6, with 12 bases identical to TRBD1. After removal of 3 bases from V and 3 bases from J, the junction contained 3 bases not matched to a gene. This CDR3 is built from 17 residues. Germline CDR1 is LNHNV and CDR2 is YYDKDF (reference sequence). This CDR3 is CATSRGTGGGYNSPLHF. The DNA of the CDR3 is TGTGCCACCAGCAGGGGGACAGGGGGCGGCTATAATTCACCCCTCCACTTT.

This clone showed up just once. The rearrangement links TRBV10-1 to TRBJ1-1, with D uncertain. The CDR3 has 14 amino acids. V dropped 0 bases and J dropped 0 bases, with 5 bases sitting between them. CDR1 and CDR2 (germline): WNHNN, SYGVQD (reference sequence). The CDR3 loop reads CASSESRLNTEAFF. As DNA, the CDR3 is TGCGCCAGCAGTGAGTCGAGGCTGAACACTGAAGCTTTCTTT.

The J gene is TRBJ2-7, the V gene TRBV9; 8 bases align to TRBD1. The ends lost 3 bases at V and 4 bases at J; junction bases unmatched: 9. CDR1 and CDR2 from the germline V gene are SGDLS and YYNGEE. The CDR3 sequence is 15 residues long. In DNA, the CDR3 is TGTGCCAGCAGCGGGGGGGCGGACAGGGATTACGAGCAGTACTTC. This translates into CASSGGADRDYEQYF.

The chain recombines TRBV28 with TRBJ1-2; D possibly corresponds to TRBD1 (6 bases). From germline, CDR1 is MDHEN and CDR2 SYDVKM. V dropped 3 bases and J dropped 8 bases, with 10 bases sitting between them. This CDR3 contains 12 residues. The CDR3 protein is CASSFGGRGYTF. The CDR3 DNA reads as TGTGCCAGCAGTTTTGGGGGCCGAGGCTACACCTTC.

This chain joins TRBV6-5 and TRBJ1-2; D unclear. The CDR3 is 13 amino acids. The germline V gene has CDR1 MNHEY and CDR2 SVGAGI. Deletions cut 6 bases from V and 2 bases from J, with 10 bases between. The CDR3 spells CASRVTVNYGYTF. CDR3 coding DNA: TGTGCCAGCAGGGTGACGGTGAACTATGGCTACACCTTC.